This T cell receptor (beta chain) emerged from a study of blood T cell repertoires in COVID-19 (dated by TCRdb to 2020 to 2021). A note on the overall study: Samples from collaborators originated in the United States, Italy and Spain and spanned both the acute and convalescent phases of COVID-19. HLA class I and class II types, where available, came from metadata supplied by the sample provider rather than from assay-based typing. The samples were drawn from the first 160 participants of the ongoing ImmuneRACE study and from 1,200 or so subjects provided by 6 global collaborators. The material from the prospective study consisted of cDNA or gDNA derived from T cells, B-cell-depleted T cells, or PBMCs. Subjects who had been exposed to COVID-19, were actively infected with it, or had recovered from it provided the deeply sampled blood TCRbeta repertoires that made up the dataset. The repertoires were released in a freely available public database meant as a resource for research on the immune response to SARS-CoV-2. Sample metadata almost always included a de-identified subject ID, COVID-19 status, age in years and sex.

The immunoSEQ Assay, a bias-controlled multiplex PCR, was used to amplify TCRbeta CDR3 regions from genomic DNA. Per the authors' processing: The number of nucleated cells in each sample was estimated by amplification of reference gene primers within the assay. Sequence reads were collapsed and filtered to measure the absolute abundance of every unique TCRbeta CDR3 rearrangement. Productive Simpson clonality was computed per sample as the square root of Simpson's diversity index over productive rearrangements. TCRdb mirrors the immuneACCESS table, restricted to in-frame sequences. Some clones are absent from its copies; in checked studies, under half trace to an unresolved V gene, and the reason for the others is unknown. Clone size and V and J calls were adopted from that table, with D and trimming inferred from the DNA. The sample contains roughly 220,000 clones, around 87% of them found a single time. The ten most abundant clones make up more than 3% of the sample.

With respect to this clone: What antigen it recognizes has not been identified. The sample holds no much larger clone one base away, and base qualities are not on file.

Here is what the overall study found, with its caveats: Clinical and demographic metadata were provided uncurated, with the amount varying by source and participant.

Taken from cysteine to phenylalanine, the CDR3 has 14 residues. The read is trimmed to its CDR3 DNA, 42 bases read in frame from base 1. The germline V gene supplies CDR1 SGHTA and CDR2 FQGNSA. Trimming accounts for 5 bases at V and 3 bases at J, while the number of junction bases matched to no gene is 5. Participants in the prospective study were enrolled through a virtual design, were aged about 18 to 100 years, and lived in roughly 26 United States geographic areas. Cohort assignment in the prospective study relied on participant-reported clinical history from a screening survey and a study questionnaire. Mobile phlebotomists in the prospective study collected whole blood, serum and a nasopharyngeal or oropharyngeal swab from every participant. Additional blood draws and questionnaires over an approximately two-month period could optionally be provided by prospective study participants. Before DNA extraction, blood samples from the prospective study were shipped at room temperature or frozen.

The V and J segments used are TRBV7-2 and TRBJ2-5; 8 bases in the middle match TRBD2. The sequence was obtained from a woman under 30 in a cohort exposed to, infected with or recovered from COVID-19 (not recorded which). Sequenced sample: PBMCs or T cells enriched from blood (not recorded which). The bases read TGTGCCAGCAGCCGTAGCGGGGCAGAAGAGACCCAGTACTTC. It encodes CASSRSGAEETQYF.